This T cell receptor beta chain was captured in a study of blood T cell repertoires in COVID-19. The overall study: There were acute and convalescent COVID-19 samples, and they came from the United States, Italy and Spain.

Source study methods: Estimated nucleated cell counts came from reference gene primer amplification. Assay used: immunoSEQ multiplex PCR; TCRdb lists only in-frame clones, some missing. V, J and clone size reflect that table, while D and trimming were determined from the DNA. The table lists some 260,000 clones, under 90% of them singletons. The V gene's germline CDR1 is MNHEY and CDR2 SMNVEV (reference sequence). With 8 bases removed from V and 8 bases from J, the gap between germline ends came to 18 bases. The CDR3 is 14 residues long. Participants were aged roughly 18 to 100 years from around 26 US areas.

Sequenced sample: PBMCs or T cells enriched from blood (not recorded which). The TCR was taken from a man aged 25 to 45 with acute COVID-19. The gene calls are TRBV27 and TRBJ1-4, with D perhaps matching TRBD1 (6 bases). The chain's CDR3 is CASGGRVMREKLFF. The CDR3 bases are TGTGCCAGCGGGGGCAGGGTTATGAGGGAAAAACTGTTTTTT.